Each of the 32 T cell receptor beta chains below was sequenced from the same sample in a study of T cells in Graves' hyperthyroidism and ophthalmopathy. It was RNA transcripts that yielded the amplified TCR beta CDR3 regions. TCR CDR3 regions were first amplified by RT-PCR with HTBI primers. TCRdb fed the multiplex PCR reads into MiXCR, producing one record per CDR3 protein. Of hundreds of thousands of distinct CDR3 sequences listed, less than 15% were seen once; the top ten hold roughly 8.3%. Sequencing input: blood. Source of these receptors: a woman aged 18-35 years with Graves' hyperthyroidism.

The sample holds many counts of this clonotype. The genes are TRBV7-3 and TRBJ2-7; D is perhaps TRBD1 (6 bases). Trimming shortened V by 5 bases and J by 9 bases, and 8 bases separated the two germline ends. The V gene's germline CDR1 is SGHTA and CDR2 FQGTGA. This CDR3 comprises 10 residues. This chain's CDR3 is CASSQQGQYF. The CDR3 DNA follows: TGTGCCAGCAGCCAACAGGGGCAGTACTTC.

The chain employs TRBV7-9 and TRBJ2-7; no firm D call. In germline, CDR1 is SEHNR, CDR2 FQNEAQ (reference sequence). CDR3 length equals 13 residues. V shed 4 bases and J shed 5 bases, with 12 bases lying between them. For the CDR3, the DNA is TGTGCCAGCAGCTCCGTGCGGATCGACGAGCAGTACTTC. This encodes CASSSVRIDEQYF.

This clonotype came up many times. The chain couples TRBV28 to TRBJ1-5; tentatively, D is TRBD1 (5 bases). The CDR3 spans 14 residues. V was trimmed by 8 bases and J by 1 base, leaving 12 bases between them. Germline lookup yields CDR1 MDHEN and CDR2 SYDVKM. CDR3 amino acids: CASAGPGSNQPQHF. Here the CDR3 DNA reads TGTGCCAGCGCGGGGCCGGGAAGCAATCAGCCCCAGCATTTT.

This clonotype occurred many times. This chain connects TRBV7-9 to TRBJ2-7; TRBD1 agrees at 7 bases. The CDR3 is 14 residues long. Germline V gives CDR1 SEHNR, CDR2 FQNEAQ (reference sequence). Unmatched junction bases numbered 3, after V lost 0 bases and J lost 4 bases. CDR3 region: CASSLADRVYEQYF. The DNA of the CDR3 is TGTGCCAGCAGCTTAGCAGACAGGGTGTACGAGCAGTACTTC. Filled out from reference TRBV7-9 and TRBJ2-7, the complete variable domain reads DTGVSQNPRHKITKRGQNVTFRCDPISEHNRLYWYRQTLGQGPEFLTYFQNEAQLEKSRLLSDRFSAERPKGSFSTLEIQRTEQGDSAMYLCASSLADRVYEQYFGPGTRLTVT.

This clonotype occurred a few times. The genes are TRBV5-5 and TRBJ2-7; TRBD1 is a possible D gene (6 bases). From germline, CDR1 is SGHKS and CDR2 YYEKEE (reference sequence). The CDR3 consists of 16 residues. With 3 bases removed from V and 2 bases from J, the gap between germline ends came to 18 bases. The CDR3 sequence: CASSSVWGRFTYEQYF. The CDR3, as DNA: TGTGCCAGCAGCTCAGTGTGGGGGCGTTTTACCTACGAGCAGTACTTC.

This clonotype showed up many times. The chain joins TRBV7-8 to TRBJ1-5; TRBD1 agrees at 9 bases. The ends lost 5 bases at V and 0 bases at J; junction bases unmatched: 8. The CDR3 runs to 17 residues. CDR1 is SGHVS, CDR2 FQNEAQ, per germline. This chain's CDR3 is CASSRDRVNPSNQPQHF. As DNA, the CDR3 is TGTGCCAGCAGCCGGGACAGGGTGAACCCTAGCAATCAGCCCCAGCATTTT.

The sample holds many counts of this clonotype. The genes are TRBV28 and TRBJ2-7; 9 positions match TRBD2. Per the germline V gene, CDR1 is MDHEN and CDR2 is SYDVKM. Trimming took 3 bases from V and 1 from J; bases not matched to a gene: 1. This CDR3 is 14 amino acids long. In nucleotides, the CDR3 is TGTGCCAGCAGTTTTGCGGGAGGGTCCTACGAGCAGTACTTC. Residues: CASSFAGGSYEQYF. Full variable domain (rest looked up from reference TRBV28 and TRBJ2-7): DVKVTQSSRYLVKRTGEKVFLECVQDMDHENMFWYRQDPGLGLRLIYFSYDVKMKEKGDIPEGYSVSREKKERFSLILESASTNQTSMYLCASSFAGGSYEQYFGPGTRLTVT.

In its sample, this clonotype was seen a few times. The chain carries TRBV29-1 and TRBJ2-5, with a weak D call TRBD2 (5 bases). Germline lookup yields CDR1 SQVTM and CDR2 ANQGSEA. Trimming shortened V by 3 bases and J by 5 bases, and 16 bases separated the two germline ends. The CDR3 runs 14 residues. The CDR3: CSVDPGSQRETQYF. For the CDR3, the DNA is TGCAGCGTTGATCCCGGGTCCCAGCGGGAGACCCAGTACTTC.

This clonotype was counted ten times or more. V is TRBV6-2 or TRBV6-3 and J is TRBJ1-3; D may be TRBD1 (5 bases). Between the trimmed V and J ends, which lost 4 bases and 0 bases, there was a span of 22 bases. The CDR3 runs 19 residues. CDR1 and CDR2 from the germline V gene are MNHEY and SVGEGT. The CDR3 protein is CASSSHLWGLIISGNTIYF. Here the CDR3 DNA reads TGTGCCAGCAGTTCTCACCTGTGGGGACTAATCATCTCTGGAAACACCATATATTTT.

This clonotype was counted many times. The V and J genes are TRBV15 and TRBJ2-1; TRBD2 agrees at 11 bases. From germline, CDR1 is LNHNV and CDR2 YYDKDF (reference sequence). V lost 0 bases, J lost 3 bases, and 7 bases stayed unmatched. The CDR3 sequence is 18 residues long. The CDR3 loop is CATSRDLVGTSGYNEQFF. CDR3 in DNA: TGTGCCACCAGCAGAGATCTAGTAGGGACTAGCGGCTACAATGAGCAGTTCTTC.

The CDR3 sequence: CASSSDRTKDTQYF. The CDR3 DNA is TGTGCCAGCAGCTCGGACAGGACTAAAGATACGCAGTATTTT. V usage is TRBV11-2 and J usage is TRBJ2-3, with TRBD1 as a possible D gene (7 bases). Trimming stripped 4 bases from V and 5 bases from J, with 13 bases between. The CDR3 sequence is 14 residues long. The germline V gene encodes CDR1 SGHAT and CDR2 FQNNGV.

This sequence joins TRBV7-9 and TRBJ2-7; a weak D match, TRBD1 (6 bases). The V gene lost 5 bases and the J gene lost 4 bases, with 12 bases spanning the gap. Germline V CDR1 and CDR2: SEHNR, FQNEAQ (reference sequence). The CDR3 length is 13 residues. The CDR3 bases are TGTGCCAGCAGCCCCCGAGGACAGTACGAGCAGTACTTC. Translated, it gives CASSPRGQYEQYF.

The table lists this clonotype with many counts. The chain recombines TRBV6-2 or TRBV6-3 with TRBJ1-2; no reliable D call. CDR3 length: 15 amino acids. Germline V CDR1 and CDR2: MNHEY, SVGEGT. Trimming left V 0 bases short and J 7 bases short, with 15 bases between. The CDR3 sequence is CASSYSVVEVAGYTF. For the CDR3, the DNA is TGTGCCAGCAGTTACTCGGTCGTAGAGGTCGCTGGCTACACCTTC.

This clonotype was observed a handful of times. The CDR3 spells CASSQGTLNQETQYF. The CDR3 nucleotides read TGTGCCAGCAGCCAAGGGACCCTTAATCAAGAGACCCAGTACTTC. This chain joins TRBV9 and TRBJ2-5; tentatively, D is TRBD1 or TRBD2 (5 bases each). CDR3 length: 15 amino acids. Germline V lookup: CDR1 SGDLS, CDR2 YYNGEE. V was clipped by 4 bases and J by 2 bases, with 15 bases between them.

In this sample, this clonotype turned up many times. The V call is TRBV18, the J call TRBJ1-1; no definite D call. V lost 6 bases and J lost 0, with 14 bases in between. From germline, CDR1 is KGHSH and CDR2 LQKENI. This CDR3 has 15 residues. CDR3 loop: CASSLGGSMNTEAFF. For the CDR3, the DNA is TGTGCCAGCTCCCTCGGCGGAAGCATGAACACTGAAGCTTTCTTT.

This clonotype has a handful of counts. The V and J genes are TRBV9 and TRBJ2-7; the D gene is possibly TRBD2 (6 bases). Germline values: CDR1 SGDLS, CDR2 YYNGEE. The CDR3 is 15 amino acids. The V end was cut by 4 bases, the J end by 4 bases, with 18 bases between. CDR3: CASSSNPRRAYEQYF. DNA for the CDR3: TGTGCCAGCAGCTCCAACCCCAGGAGGGCGTACGAGCAGTACTTC. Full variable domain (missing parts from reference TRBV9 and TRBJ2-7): DSGVTQTPKHLITATGQRVTLRCSPRSGDLSVYWYQQSLDQGLQFLIQYYNGEERAKGNILERFSAQQFPDLHSELNLSSLELGDSALYFCASSSNPRRAYEQYFGPGTRLTVT.

The DNA for the CDR3 is TGTGCCAGCAGCTCCCAGGAGGGGGGTCGTGAAGCTTTCTTT. It is translated as CASSSQEGGREAFF. This rearrangement joins TRBV3-1 to TRBJ1-1; weak D call: TRBD1 (6 bases). CDR1 and CDR2 (germline): LGHDT, YNNKEL (reference sequence). This CDR3 is 14 amino acids long. Between the trimmed V and J ends, which lost 5 bases and 7 bases, there was a span of 17 bases.

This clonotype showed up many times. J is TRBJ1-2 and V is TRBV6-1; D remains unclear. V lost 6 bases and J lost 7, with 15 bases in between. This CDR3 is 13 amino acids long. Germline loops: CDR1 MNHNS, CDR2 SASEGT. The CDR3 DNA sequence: TGTGCCAGCAGCCTTACACGATCGGGTGGCTACACCTTC. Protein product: CASSLTRSGGYTF.

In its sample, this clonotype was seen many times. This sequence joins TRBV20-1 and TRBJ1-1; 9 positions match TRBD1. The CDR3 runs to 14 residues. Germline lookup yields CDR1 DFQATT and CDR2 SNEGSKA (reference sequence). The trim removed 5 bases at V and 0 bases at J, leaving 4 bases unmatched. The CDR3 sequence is CSAGQGPLNTEAFF. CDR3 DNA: TGCAGTGCTGGACAGGGGCCCTTGAACACTGAAGCTTTCTTT.

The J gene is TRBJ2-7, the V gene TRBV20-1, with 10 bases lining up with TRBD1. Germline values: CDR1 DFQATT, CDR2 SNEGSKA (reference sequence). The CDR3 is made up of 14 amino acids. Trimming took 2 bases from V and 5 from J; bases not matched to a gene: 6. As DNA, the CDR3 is TGCAGTGCTAGAAGACGGGACAGGGGCGACGAGCAGTACTTC. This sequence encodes CSARRRDRGDEQYF.

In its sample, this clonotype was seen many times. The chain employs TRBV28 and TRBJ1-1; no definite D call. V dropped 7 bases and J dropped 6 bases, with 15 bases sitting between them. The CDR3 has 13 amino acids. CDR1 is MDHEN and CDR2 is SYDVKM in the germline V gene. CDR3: CASTLGRVPEAFF. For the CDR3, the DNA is TGTGCCAGCACTCTCGGGAGGGTTCCTGAAGCTTTCTTT.

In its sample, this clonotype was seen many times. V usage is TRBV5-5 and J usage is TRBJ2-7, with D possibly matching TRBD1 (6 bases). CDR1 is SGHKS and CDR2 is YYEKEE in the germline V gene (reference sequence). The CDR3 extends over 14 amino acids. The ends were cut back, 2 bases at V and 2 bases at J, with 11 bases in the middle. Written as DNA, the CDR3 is TGTGCCAGCAGCTTATCGACAGGCACCTACGAGCAGTACTTC. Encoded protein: CASSLSTGTYEQYF.

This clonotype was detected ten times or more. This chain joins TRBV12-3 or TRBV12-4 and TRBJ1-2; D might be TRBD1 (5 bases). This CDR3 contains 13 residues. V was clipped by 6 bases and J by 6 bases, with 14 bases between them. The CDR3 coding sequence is TGTGCCAGCAGCCTAGCGGGGGTTGATGGCTACACCTTC. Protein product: CASSLAGVDGYTF.

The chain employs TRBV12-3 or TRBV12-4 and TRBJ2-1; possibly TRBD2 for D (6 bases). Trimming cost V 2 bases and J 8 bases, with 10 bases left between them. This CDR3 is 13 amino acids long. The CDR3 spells CASSLIRRDEQFF. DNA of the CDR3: TGTGCCAGCAGTTTAATTAGGAGGGATGAGCAGTTCTTC.

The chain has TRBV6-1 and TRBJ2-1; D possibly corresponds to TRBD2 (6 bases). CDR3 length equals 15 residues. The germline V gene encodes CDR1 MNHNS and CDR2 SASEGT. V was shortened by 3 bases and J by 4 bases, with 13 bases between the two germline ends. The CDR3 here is CASSEWGEVYNEQFF. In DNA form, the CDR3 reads TGTGCCAGCAGTGAGTGGGGGGAGGTGTACAATGAGCAGTTCTTC.

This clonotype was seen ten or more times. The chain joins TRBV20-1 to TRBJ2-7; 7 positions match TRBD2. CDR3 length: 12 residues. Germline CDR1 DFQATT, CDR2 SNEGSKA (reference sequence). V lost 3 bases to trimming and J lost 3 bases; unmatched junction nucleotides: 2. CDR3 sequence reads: CSARGGYYEQYF. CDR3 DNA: TGCAGTGCTAGGGGGGGGTACTACGAGCAGTACTTC.

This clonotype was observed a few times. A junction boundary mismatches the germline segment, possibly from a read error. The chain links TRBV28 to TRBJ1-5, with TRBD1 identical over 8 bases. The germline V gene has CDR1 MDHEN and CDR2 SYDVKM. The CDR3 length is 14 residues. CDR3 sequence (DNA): TGTGTCAGCAGTACGAGGGACAGGTGGTACCCCCAGCATTTT. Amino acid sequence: CVSSTRDRWYPQHF.

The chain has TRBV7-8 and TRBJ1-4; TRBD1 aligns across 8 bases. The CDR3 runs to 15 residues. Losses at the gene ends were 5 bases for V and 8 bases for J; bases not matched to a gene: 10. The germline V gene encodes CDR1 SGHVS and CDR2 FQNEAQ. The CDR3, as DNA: TGTGCCAGCAGCCCATTACAGGGGGAAGGAGAAAAACTGTTTTTT. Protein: CASSPLQGEGEKLFF.

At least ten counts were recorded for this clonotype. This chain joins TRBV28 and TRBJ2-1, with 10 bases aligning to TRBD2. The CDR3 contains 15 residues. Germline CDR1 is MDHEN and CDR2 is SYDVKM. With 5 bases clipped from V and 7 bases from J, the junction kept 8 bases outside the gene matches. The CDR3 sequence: CASSEREGFINEQFF. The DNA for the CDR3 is TGTGCCAGCAGTGAGCGGGAGGGGTTTATAAATGAGCAGTTCTTC. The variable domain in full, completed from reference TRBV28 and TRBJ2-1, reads DVKVTQSSRYLVKRTGEKVFLECVQDMDHENMFWYRQDPGLGLRLIYFSYDVKMKEKGDIPEGYSVSREKKERFSLILESASTNQTSMYLCASSEREGFINEQFFGPGTRLTVL.

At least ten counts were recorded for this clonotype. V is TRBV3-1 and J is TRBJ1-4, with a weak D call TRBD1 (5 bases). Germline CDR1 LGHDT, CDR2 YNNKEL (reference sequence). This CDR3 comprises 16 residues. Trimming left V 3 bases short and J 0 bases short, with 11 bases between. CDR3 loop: CASSHWGRTTNEKLFF. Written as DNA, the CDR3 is TGTGCCAGCAGCCATTGGGGACGGACAACTAATGAAAAACTGTTTTTT. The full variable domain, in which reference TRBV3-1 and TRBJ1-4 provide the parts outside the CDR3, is DTAVSQTPKYLVTQMGNDKSIKCEQNLGHDTMYWYKQDSKKFLKIMFSYNNKELIINETVPNRFSPKSPDKAHLNLHINSLELGDSAVYFCASSHWGRTTNEKLFFGSGTQLSVL.

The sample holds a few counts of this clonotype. The CDR3 sequence: CASNLAGGYTGELFF. The DNA of the CDR3 is TGTGCCAGTAACTTGGCGGGGGGATACACCGGGGAGCTGTTTTTT. The chain is built from TRBV19 and TRBJ2-2; TRBD2 matches at 8 bases. This CDR3 spans 15 amino acids. The germline gives CDR1 LNHDA, CDR2 SQIVND (reference sequence). V lost 7 bases and J lost 3; bases outside the gene matches: 7. Based on the CDR3 plus reference TRBV19 and TRBJ2-2, the full variable domain is DGGITQSPKYLFRKEGQNVTLSCEQNLNHDAMYWYRQDPGQGLRLIYYSQIVNDFQKGDIAEGYSVSREKKESFPLTVTSAQKNPTAFYLCASNLAGGYTGELFFGEGSRLTVL.

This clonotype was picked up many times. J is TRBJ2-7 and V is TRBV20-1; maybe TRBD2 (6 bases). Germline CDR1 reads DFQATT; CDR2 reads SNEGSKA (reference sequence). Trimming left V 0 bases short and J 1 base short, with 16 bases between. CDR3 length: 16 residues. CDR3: CSARDLRGGGSYEQYF. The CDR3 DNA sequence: TGCAGTGCTAGAGATTTGAGAGGCGGAGGGTCCTACGAGCAGTACTTC.